The sequence of this T cell receptor beta chain was determined in a study of post-analysis software for immune sequencing data. Study-level information: Progressive-relapsing, secondary progressive and relapsing-remitting multiple sclerosis were among the disease courses included. Whole-study findings and limits: A handful of TRBV segments were more frequent in patients than controls; TRBV5-6, TRBV5-1 and TRBV20-1 belonged to this group. By F measure, strong co-clustering occurred among samples prepared in the same batch.

The CDR3 is 14 residues long. Germline V gene sequence: CDR1 SGHDT, CDR2 YYEEEE. The V gene end was trimmed by 1 base and the J gene end by 9 bases; junction bases not matched to a gene: 5. Incorporated into the TCR beta cDNA libraries were unique molecular identifiers, which served to reduce PCR and sequencing biases. Some 500,000 cDNA molecules came from approximately 1 to 10 million T cells. TCRdb passed the PCR reads through MiXCR, listing each CDR3 protein once. Seen here are about 570,000 distinct CDR3 sequences, around 36% observed once, and the top ten hold 4.5% to 7.5%. Notes on this clonotype: The antigen is unknown.

The rearrangement joins TRBV5-6 to TRBJ2-1; 9 bases are shared with TRBD2. What was sequenced was blood. The receptor was derived from a girl under 18 with multiple sclerosis. CDR3 bases: TGTGCCAGCAGCTTGCTCCTAGCGGGGCTTGAGCAGTTCTTC. Translating gives CASSLLLAGLEQFF.